The 21 T cell receptor beta chains in this list originate from one sample, sequenced in a study of response to subunit inactivated influenza vaccine. TCRdb re-called the RT-PCR reads through MiXCR, storing one row per CDR3 protein. Among 650,000 to 800,000 distinct CDR3 sequences listed, around 14% were seen once. The source material was PBMCs from blood, sampled roughly 2 weeks before vaccination. These receptors all stem from a man aged 45-65 years who received an inactivated influenza vaccine.

The chain couples TRBV27 to TRBJ2-5; 12 bases fit TRBD2. Germline V gives CDR1 MNHEY, CDR2 SMNVEV (reference sequence). The CDR3 is 17 amino acids. V shed 4 bases, J shed 5 bases, and the junction held 11 bases outside the gene matches. This chain's CDR3 is CASSSLRTSGIGETQYF. Here the CDR3 DNA reads TGTGCCAGCAGTTCCCTACGGACTAGCGGGATAGGGGAGACCCAGTACTTC.

V and J are TRBV29-1 and TRBJ1-1; D perhaps matches TRBD1 (6 bases). V dropped 6 bases and J dropped 3 bases, with 17 bases sitting between them. CDR1 is SQVTM, CDR2 ANQGSEA, per germline. This CDR3 has 14 amino acids. CDR3 sequence (DNA): TGCAGCGTCGGGCACAGGGTATCGGACACTGAAGCTTTCTTT. Translated, it gives CSVGHRVSDTEAFF.

This clonotype occurred many times. The chain has TRBV5-1 and TRBJ2-5; D unresolved. V was clipped by 5 bases and J by 3 bases, with 8 bases between them. CDR1 SGHRS and CDR2 YFSETQ come from the germline V gene. The CDR3 extends over 12 amino acids. Here the CDR3 reads CASSFGEETQYF. Here the CDR3 DNA reads TGCGCCAGCAGTTTCGGTGAAGAGACCCAGTACTTC.

This clonotype was seen many times. The rearrangement uses TRBV5-1 and TRBJ2-3; possibly TRBD2 for D (6 bases). The V and J ends lost 7 bases and 0 bases respectively, with 12 bases between them. Germline V lookup: CDR1 SGHRS, CDR2 YFSETQ. The CDR3 length is 14 residues. Here the CDR3 reads CASANSGSTDTQYF. CDR3 nucleotides: TGCGCCAGCGCGAATAGCGGTAGCACAGATACGCAGTATTTT.

This chain uses TRBV29-1 with TRBJ2-2, with unresolved D. Germline values: CDR1 SQVTM, CDR2 ANQGSEA. V lost 7 bases, J lost 6 bases, and 12 bases lay in between. The CDR3 has 12 amino acids. This chain's CDR3 is CSAERVSGELFF. CDR3 DNA sequence: TGCAGCGCCGAAAGGGTGTCCGGGGAGCTGTTTTTT.

This CDR3 is CASSQRGESNSPLHF. CDR3 DNA: TGTGCCAGCAGCCAACGCGGGGAGAGTAATTCACCCCTCCACTTT. The chain is built from TRBV7-2 and TRBJ1-6; D unresolved. Germline lookup yields CDR1 SGHTA and CDR2 FQGNSA. Trimming took 5 bases from V and 6 from J, leaving 14 bases between them. The CDR3 covers 15 residues.

J is TRBJ2-7 and V is TRBV5-1; 7 nucleotides line up with TRBD2. Germline V CDR1 and CDR2: SGHRS, YFSETQ. Trimming cost V 5 bases and J 4 bases; bases outside gene matches: 9. This CDR3 region has 14 residues. The CDR3 sequence is CASSKAGVVYEQYF. The CDR3 nucleotides are TGCGCCAGCAGTAAGGCGGGAGTTGTGTACGAGCAGTACTTC.

The chain recombines TRBV20-1 with TRBJ2-2; 12 nucleotides line up with TRBD1. V dropped 3 bases and J dropped 7; count of bases not matched to a gene: 12. There are 17 residues in the CDR3. CDR1 and CDR2 (germline): DFQATT, SNEGSKA (reference sequence). Here the CDR3 reads CSASRAPGTGGRGELFF. CDR3 nucleotide sequence: TGCAGTGCTAGCCGCGCGCCCGGGACAGGGGGCCGCGGGGAGCTGTTTTTT.

In its sample, this clonotype was seen a few times. The chain employs TRBV30 and TRBJ2-2, with a tentative D call TRBD2 (7 bases). Trimming stripped 3 bases from V and 4 bases from J, with 18 bases between. Looked up from germline, CDR1 is GTSNPN and CDR2 is SVGIG (reference sequence). The CDR3 loop spans 16 amino acids. CDR3 nucleotides: TGTGCCTGGAGAGGGGCGGGGGCCACTGGCACCGGGGAGCTGTTTTTT. Translating gives CAWRGAGATGTGELFF. Drawing the rest from reference TRBV30 and TRBJ2-2, the complete variable domain is SQTIHQWPATLVQPVGSPLSLECTVEGTSNPNLYWYRQAAGRGLQLLFYSVGIGQISSEVPQNLSASRPQDRQFILSSKKLLLSDSGFYLCAWRGAGATGTGELFFGEGSRLTVL.

Only a few counts were recorded for this clonotype. V and J are TRBV7-2 and TRBJ2-1, with TRBD2 matching 7 bases. The CDR3 contains 15 residues. V was clipped by 7 bases and J by 7 bases; unmatched bases: 13. Germline values: CDR1 SGHTA, CDR2 FQGNSA. The CDR3 region has the DNA TGTGCCAGCACCGGTGGCGGGGGAGGGGAAAATGAGCAGTTCTTC. Its protein product is CASTGGGGGENEQFF.

This clonotype was seen repeatedly, ten times or more. The chain has TRBV12-3 or TRBV12-4 and TRBJ1-1; D is perhaps TRBD1 (6 bases). Trimming cost V 6 bases and J 1 base, with 15 bases left between them. The CDR3 runs 15 residues. The CDR3 DNA reads as TGTGCCAGCAGGATACGTGGGGGGCCGAACACTGAAGCTTTCTTT. It specifies CASRIRGGPNTEAFF.

This clonotype has just a few counts. The rearrangement joins TRBV12-3 or TRBV12-4 to TRBJ1-1, with no clear D. There are 13 residues in the CDR3. V was pared by 2 bases and J by 8 bases, with 12 bases between. This CDR3 reads CASSLLSPGEAFF. The CDR3 DNA reads as TGTGCCAGCAGTTTATTAAGTCCGGGGGAAGCTTTCTTT.

V usage is TRBV5-6 and J usage is TRBJ1-5; D might be TRBD1 (5 bases). This CDR3 comprises 13 residues. CDR1 SGHDT and CDR2 YYEEEE come from the germline V gene. The germline V and J ends were trimmed by 4 bases and 6 bases, with 11 bases remaining between them. The CDR3 DNA follows: TGTGCCAGCAGCCTAGGGGTTGTTCAGCCCCAGCATTTT. This encodes CASSLGVVQPQHF.

This clonotype was seen ten or more times. In nucleotides, the CDR3 is TGTGCCAGCAGGCGAGGCACGGTAAGAGAGCAGTTCTTC. Protein: CASRRGTVREQFF. The chain joins TRBV12-3 or TRBV12-4 to TRBJ2-1; D gene uncertain. This CDR3 contains 13 residues. Trimming stripped 6 bases from V and 10 bases from J, with 16 bases between.

A few counts support this clonotype. V is TRBV14 and J is TRBJ1-2, with 10 bases lining up with TRBD1. CDR1 is SGHDN and CDR2 is FVKESK in the germline V gene. CDR3 length: 18 amino acids. V gave up 1 base and J gave up 3 bases; unmatched junction bases: 11. The CDR3 DNA reads TGTGCCAGCAGCCAAGTACGGACAGGGGGAAAGGTGGACTATGGCTACACCTTC. Residues: CASSQVRTGGKVDYGYTF.

V gene TRBV7-4 combines with J gene TRBJ2-1; possibly TRBD1 for D (7 bases). Germline CDR1 SGHVT, CDR2 SQSDAQ. CDR3 length: 16 amino acids. Trimming left V 0 bases short and J 5 bases short, with 14 bases between. CDR3 loop: CASSLANPGGHNEQFF. DNA for the CDR3: TGTGCCAGCAGCTTAGCGAATCCAGGGGGGCACAATGAGCAGTTCTTC.

Remarks on this clonotype: A much more abundant neighbour one base away suggests this may be a read error. The chain couples TRBV10-3 to TRBJ2-7; 7 bases map to TRBD2. This CDR3 is 15 amino acids long. Looked up from germline, CDR1 is ENHRY and CDR2 is SYGVKD. The CDR3 DNA follows: TGTGCCATCAGTCCTGTGGGAGGGCGACCCTACGAGAAGTACTTC. Protein sequence: CAISPVGGRPYEKYF.

This clonotype was counted a few times. This rearrangement joins TRBV28 to TRBJ2-7, with TRBD1 matching over 7 bases. The CDR3 is 15 residues long. CDR1 MDHEN and CDR2 SYDVKM come from the germline V gene. V lost 1 base to trimming and J lost 4 bases; unmatched junction nucleotides: 7. The DNA for the CDR3 is TGTGCCAGCAGTTTATTGGGACAGATACTTTACGAGCAGTACTTC. This sequence encodes CASSLLGQILYEQYF.

A few counts support this clonotype. The chain links TRBV11-2 to TRBJ2-4, with TRBD1 as a possible D gene (5 bases). The V end lost 8 bases, the J end lost 0 bases, and 23 bases lay between the germline ends. There are 18 residues in the CDR3. The V gene's germline CDR1 is SGHAT and CDR2 FQNNGV. The CDR3 here is CASPPRSLQVLAKNIQYF. The CDR3 DNA sequence: TGTGCCAGCCCTCCTCGCTCCTTACAGGTTCTAGCCAAAAACATTCAGTACTTC.

The sample holds a few counts of this clonotype. V gene TRBV5-6 combines with J gene TRBJ2-7; the match to TRBD1 covers 7 bases. Germline CDR1 is SGHDT and CDR2 is YYEEEE. Trimming took 4 bases from V and 3 from J; bases not matched to a gene: 13. The length of the CDR3 is 16 residues. The CDR3 coding sequence is TGTGCCAGCAGCCCCCTCCCCGGGACAGCATTCTACGAGCAGTACTTC. Its protein product is CASSPLPGTAFYEQYF.

The chain couples TRBV7-9 to TRBJ2-7; D is possibly TRBD1 (6 bases). This CDR3 region has 13 residues. The ends were cut back, 0 bases at V and 9 bases at J, with 12 bases in the middle. Per the germline V gene, CDR1 is SEHNR and CDR2 is FQNEAQ (reference sequence). CDR3 sequence reads: CASSLASGVGQYF. For the CDR3, the DNA is TGTGCCAGCAGCTTAGCATCAGGGGTGGGGCAGTACTTC. The full variable domain, in which reference TRBV7-9 and TRBJ2-7 provide the parts outside the CDR3, is DTGVSQNPRHKITKRGQNVTFRCDPISEHNRLYWYRQTLGQGPEFLTYFQNEAQLEKSRLLSDRFSAERPKGSFSTLEIQRTEQGDSAMYLCASSLASGVGQYFGPGTRLTVT.